The 2 T cell receptor beta chains below come from one sample, sequenced in a study of cytomegalovirus exposure and HLA in healthy donors. Amplification used 60 Vbeta primers and 13 Jbeta primers. Only in-frame clones appear in the TCRdb table, and some are missing; sequencing was by immunoSEQ multiplex PCR. The data hold about 140,000 clones, with 75% to 85% observed a single time. The sample was PBMCs. The origin of the receptors is a man aged 50 to 60 in good health and CMV-seronegative.

The V gene is TRBV2, the J gene TRBJ1-4; a weak D match, TRBD1 (6 bases). Trimming removed 5 bases from V and 8 bases from J, with 9 bases in between. Germline CDR1 and CDR2: SNHLY and FYNNEI. The CDR3 is 12 amino acids. The CDR3 reads CASSRDREKLFF. CDR3 sequence (DNA): TGTGCCAGCAGTCGCGACAGGGAAAAACTGTTTTTT.

The V call is TRBV29-1, the J call TRBJ2-5, with TRBD2 as a possible D gene (6 bases). The V end lost 7 bases, the J end lost 2 bases, and 14 bases lay between the germline ends. The CDR3 sequence is 13 residues long. The V gene's germline CDR1 is SQVTM and CDR2 ANQGSEA. The DNA of the CDR3 is TGCAGCGGGAATCGGGACTTACAAGAGACCCAGTACTTC. Its translation: CSGNRDLQETQYF.